This entry concerns a single TCR beta chain. TCRdb re-called the 5' RACE reads; every CDR3 protein appears as one record, without DNA. This table lists 120,000 to 150,000 distinct CDR3 sequences. This record belongs to a study of monozygotic twins with inflammatory bowel disease. CDR3 size: 15 residues. This TCR was recovered from a human donor with ulcerative colitis or Crohn's disease, or a healthy co-twin of an affected twin (not recorded which). The chain links TRBV12-3 or TRBV12-4 to TRBJ2-2; TCRdb's D call of TRBD2 is untestable without DNA. Sequencing was done on a sample of blood. CDR3: CASSTHGEGTGELFF.